This record covers a single TCR beta chain. The antigen is unknown. The sample comes from a study of T-cell reconstitution after alpha-beta-depleted transplantation in children. Study results and caveats: TCRbeta diversity was high at day 60 in some patients (a result of surviving recipient T cells and thymic progenitors). Approximately two months post-transplant, alpha-beta T cells reportedly originated from several hundred expanded graft clones. At the one-year point after transplant, T-cell counts and TCRbeta diversity were found to come mostly from T cells that had been newly produced.

CDR1 is MDHEN and CDR2 is SYDVKM in the germline V gene. This CDR3 comprises 16 residues. V dropped 6 bases and J dropped 5 bases, with 22 bases sitting between them. Molecular barcoding with unique molecular identifiers was used for the TCRbeta library. One entry per CDR3 protein, called by TCRdb with MiXCR from the PCR reads. This sample carries about 900,000 distinct CDR3 sequences, about 29% of them seen once, and the ten largest clones take 25% to 35%. The TCR sequence derives from a boy younger than two who had a stem cell transplant for SCID, so the T cells may come from the graft donor. J is TRBJ2-5 and V is TRBV28; D may match TRBD1 or TRBD2 (7 bases each). The material sequenced was PBMCs, mostly from graft donor cells, taken 360 days after TCRalphabeta/CD19-depleted stem cell transplant. CDR3 nucleotide sequence: TGTGCCAGCAGCTCCTCGATTTACCAGGGGGGGGAGACCCAGTACTTC. Its protein product is CASSSSIYQGGETQYF. Together with reference TRBV28 and TRBJ2-5, the CDR3 gives the full variable domain: DVKVTQSSRYLVKRTGEKVFLECVQDMDHENMFWYRQDPGLGLRLIYFSYDVKMKEKGDIPEGYSVSREKKERFSLILESASTNQTSMYLCASSSSIYQGGETQYFGPGTRLLVL.